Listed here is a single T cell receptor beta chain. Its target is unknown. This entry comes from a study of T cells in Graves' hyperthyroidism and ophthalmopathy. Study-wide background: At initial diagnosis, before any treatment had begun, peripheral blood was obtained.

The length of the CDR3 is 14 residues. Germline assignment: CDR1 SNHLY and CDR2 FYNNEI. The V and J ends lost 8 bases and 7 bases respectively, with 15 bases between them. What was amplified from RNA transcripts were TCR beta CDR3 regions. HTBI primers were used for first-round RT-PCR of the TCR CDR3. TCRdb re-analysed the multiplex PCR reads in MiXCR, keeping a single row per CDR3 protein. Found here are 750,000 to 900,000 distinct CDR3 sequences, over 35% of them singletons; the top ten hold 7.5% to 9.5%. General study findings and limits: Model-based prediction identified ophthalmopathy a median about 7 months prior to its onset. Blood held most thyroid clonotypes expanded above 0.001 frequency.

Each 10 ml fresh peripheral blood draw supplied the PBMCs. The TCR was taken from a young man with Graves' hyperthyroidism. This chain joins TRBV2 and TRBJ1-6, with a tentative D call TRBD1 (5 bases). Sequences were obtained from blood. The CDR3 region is CASPRDYGNSPLHF. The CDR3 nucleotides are TGTGCCAGCCCCCGGGACTACGGCAATTCACCCCTCCACTTT.